The 24 T cell receptor beta chains below were found in one sample sequenced in a study of T cells in Graves' hyperthyroidism and ophthalmopathy. It was RNA transcripts that yielded the amplified TCR beta CDR3 regions. The primer set for the first-round RT-PCR of the TCR CDR3 was HTBI. A single record per CDR3 protein comes from TCRdb applying MiXCR to the multiplex PCR reads. This table holds about 350,000 distinct CDR3 sequences, approximately 14% found once. Sequenced: blood. The receptors shown here come from a woman under 40 with Graves' hyperthyroidism.

Remarks on this clonotype: A much more abundant neighbour one base away suggests this may be a read error. The chain joins TRBV2 to TRBJ2-3; D is perhaps TRBD2 (5 bases). This CDR3 is built from 13 residues. CDR1 SNHLY and CDR2 FYNNEI come from the germline V gene. This CDR3 is CVSSGPDTDTQYF. CDR3 DNA sequence: TGTGTCAGCAGCGGACCGGACACAGATACGCAGTATTTT.

This clonotype came up a few times. The rearrangement uses TRBV29-1 and TRBJ2-3; 8 nucleotides match TRBD2. The CDR3 contains 13 residues. Unmatched junction bases numbered 5, after V lost 7 bases and J lost 2 bases. Germline V CDR1 and CDR2: SQVTM, ANQGSEA. CDR3 region: CSAVAGNTDTQYF. CDR3 DNA sequence: TGCAGCGCCGTAGCGGGGAACACAGATACGCAGTATTTT.

The rearrangement uses TRBV7-9 and TRBJ1-2, with D tentatively TRBD1 (5 bases). Germline V lookup: CDR1 SEHNR, CDR2 FQNEAQ (reference sequence). The CDR3 spans 16 residues. Between the trimmed V and J ends, which lost 10 bases and 8 bases, there was a span of 29 bases. The CDR3, as DNA: TGTGCCATCCCAGGAGGGGTTTCCCGACTCGTTGGAGGCTACACCTTC. Amino acids: CAIPGGVSRLVGGYTF.

This clonotype came up many times. No DNA is shown, since the ends of the CDR3 on it are uncertain; the CDR3 is the one TCRdb lists. V usage is TRBV27 and J usage is TRBJ1-1; no DNA check was done on the table's D call, TRBD1. The CDR3 is 15 residues long, counting both termini. Germline V CDR1 and CDR2: MNHEY, SMNVEV (reference sequence). CDR3 in amino acids: CASSQSSQFGPGTFF.

The genes are TRBV20-1 and TRBJ1-6; 9 bases line up with TRBD1. The CDR3 covers 15 residues. CDR1 and CDR2 from the germline V gene are DFQATT and SNEGSKA (reference sequence). V dropped 6 bases and J dropped 7; count of bases not matched to a gene: 10. CDR3 sequence (DNA): TGCAGTGCCACCGGGACAGGGATAAAGAATTCACCCCTCCACTTT. This codes for CSATGTGIKNSPLHF.

This clonotype was seen many times. V gene TRBV7-2 combines with J gene TRBJ2-7; D may be TRBD2 (5 bases). This CDR3 has 15 amino acids. The germline V and J ends were trimmed by 5 bases and 1 base, with 15 bases remaining between them. From germline, CDR1 is SGHTA and CDR2 FQGNSA. The CDR3 bases are TGTGCCAGCAGCCGTAGCGCACTAGATTCCTACGAGCAGTACTTC. It translates to CASSRSALDSYEQYF.

In its sample, this clonotype was seen many times. V is TRBV28 and J is TRBJ2-6; TRBD1 is a possible D gene (6 bases). Deletions cut 6 bases from V and 2 bases from J, with 11 bases between. This CDR3 spans 15 amino acids. Germline V gives CDR1 MDHEN, CDR2 SYDVKM. As DNA, the CDR3 is TGTGCCAGCAGGACAGGAGCTGCTGGGGCCAACGTCCTGACTTTC. As protein: CASRTGAAGANVLTF. Together with reference TRBV28 and TRBJ2-6, the CDR3 gives the full variable domain: DVKVTQSSRYLVKRTGEKVFLECVQDMDHENMFWYRQDPGLGLRLIYFSYDVKMKEKGDIPEGYSVSREKKERFSLILESASTNQTSMYLCASRTGAAGANVLTFGAGSRLTVL.

This clonotype was seen a handful of times. The chain links TRBV10-3 to TRBJ1-1, with unresolved D. V was pared by 10 bases and J by 4 bases, with 10 bases between. The germline CDR1 and CDR2 sequences are ENHRY and SYGVKD. The length of the CDR3 is 11 residues. CDR3 loop: CATAGVTEAFF. CDR3 bases: TGTGCCACGGCCGGGGTCACTGAAGCTTTCTTT.

In this sample, this clonotype turned up many times. The rearrangement joins TRBV20-1 to TRBJ2-1; TRBD1 aligns across 7 bases. CDR1 and CDR2 (germline): DFQATT, SNEGSKA (reference sequence). With 5 bases clipped from V and 2 bases from J, the junction kept 3 bases outside the gene matches. The CDR3 extends over 13 amino acids. CDR3 nucleotide sequence: TGCAGTGCTCACAGGGGCCCCTACAATGAGCAGTTCTTC. It specifies CSAHRGPYNEQFF.

This clonotype was recorded many times. The rearrangement links TRBV6-2 or TRBV6-3 to TRBJ2-5; the D gene could be TRBD1 or TRBD2 (5 bases each). CDR1 MNHEY and CDR2 SVGEGT come from the germline V gene. V gave up 7 bases and J gave up 9 bases, with 21 bases separating them. The CDR3 contains 14 residues. The CDR3 DNA follows: TGTGCCAGCACCCCCGGGACCCTTTTCTTGGCCCAGTACTTC. The encoded protein is CASTPGTLFLAQYF.

This rearrangement joins TRBV5-1 to TRBJ1-4; 9 bases agree with TRBD1. The CDR3 spans 16 residues. CDR1 SGHRS and CDR2 YFSETQ come from the germline V gene. V lost 4 bases to trimming and J lost 1 base; unmatched junction nucleotides: 5. In nucleotides, the CDR3 is TGCGCCAGCAGCGCGGGACAGGGAGGAACTAATGAAAAACTGTTTTTT. Translated, it gives CASSAGQGGTNEKLFF.

This clonotype was seen a few times. The rearrangement uses TRBV10-3 and TRBJ2-2; 7 positions agree with TRBD2. V shed 0 bases, J shed 3 bases, and the junction held 1 base outside the gene matches. CDR3 size: 15 residues. CDR1 is ENHRY and CDR2 is SYGVKD in the germline V gene. The CDR3 reads CAISESLADTGELFF. The CDR3 DNA sequence: TGTGCCATCAGTGAGTCCCTAGCGGACACCGGGGAGCTGTTTTTT.

The V gene is TRBV20-1, the J gene TRBJ2-2, with 9 bases fitting TRBD2. Germline V gene lookup returns CDR1 DFQATT and CDR2 SNEGSKA (reference sequence). Trimming took 0 bases from V and 6 from J; bases not matched to a gene: 8. This CDR3 region has 16 residues. This CDR3 is CSARDFRLAGPGELFF. The DNA for the CDR3 is TGCAGTGCTAGAGATTTTAGGCTAGCGGGACCCGGGGAGCTGTTTTTT.

This clonotype was observed a handful of times. The chain is built from TRBV12-3 or TRBV12-4 and TRBJ2-2, with 10 nucleotides matching TRBD1. Losses at the gene ends were 7 bases for V and 6 bases for J; bases not matched to a gene: 8. CDR3 length: 15 amino acids. The CDR3 DNA reads as TGTGCCAGCAACTCCGGGACAGGGGTCTCCGGGGAGCTGTTTTTT. Its protein product is CASNSGTGVSGELFF.

This clonotype was detected ten times or more. The V call is TRBV25-1, the J call TRBJ2-1; a weak D match, TRBD2 (6 bases). Between the trimmed V and J ends, which lost 5 bases and 9 bases, there was a span of 11 bases. The CDR3 has 12 amino acids. The germline V gene encodes CDR1 MGHDK and CDR2 SYGVNS. This chain's CDR3 is CASSSQGGEQFF. The CDR3 DNA reads TGTGCCAGCAGTAGTCAGGGAGGTGAGCAGTTCTTC.

This clonotype has at least ten counts. V is TRBV12-3 or TRBV12-4 and J is TRBJ2-1, with D unresolved. Trimming left V 6 bases short and J 0 bases short, with 12 bases between. The CDR3 spans 15 residues. For the CDR3, the DNA is TGTGCCAGCAGCGGTCGACGACACTCCTACAATGAGCAGTTCTTC. This gives the protein CASSGRRHSYNEQFF.

This clonotype has at least ten counts. This chain links TRBV7-8 with TRBJ2-1; the D gene is possibly TRBD2 (6 bases). This CDR3 comprises 19 residues. Trimming left V 5 bases short and J 2 bases short, with 25 bases between. Germline loops: CDR1 SGHVS, CDR2 FQNEAQ. The CDR3 reads CASSPRRVLAELTYNEQFF. CDR3 nucleotide sequence: TGTGCCAGCAGCCCTAGGAGGGTTTTGGCGGAGCTAACCTACAATGAGCAGTTCTTC.

This clonotype was counted only a few times. The rearrangement joins TRBV5-6 to TRBJ2-7; D is unresolved. Germline CDR1 is SGHDT and CDR2 is YYEEEE. Trimming shortened V by 4 bases and J by 3 bases, and 14 bases separated the two germline ends. The CDR3 covers 14 residues. In DNA, the CDR3 is TGTGCCAGCAGCCAATCGCTGATAATCTACGAGCAGTACTTC. Its protein is CASSQSLIIYEQYF.

This clonotype appeared many times. The chain uses TRBV6-1 and TRBJ2-5; 10 nucleotides agree with TRBD2. There are 15 residues in the CDR3. The germline V gene encodes CDR1 MNHNS and CDR2 SASEGT. The trim removed 5 bases at V and 4 bases at J, leaving 7 bases unmatched. The CDR3 DNA is TGTGCCAGCAGTATTCATAGCGGGGGGAGAGAGACCCAGTACTTC. This sequence encodes CASSIHSGGRETQYF.

This clonotype was recorded at least ten times. The chain combines TRBV2 with TRBJ2-3, with D unclear. The V end was cut by 10 bases, the J end by 1 base, with 9 bases between. Germline V CDR1 and CDR2: SNHLY, FYNNEI. The CDR3 contains 12 residues. The CDR3 nucleotides read TGTGCCACCGCCTGGGGCACAGATACGCAGTATTTT. Protein: CATAWGTDTQYF.

This clonotype was seen a few times. The J gene is TRBJ2-3, the V gene TRBV6-1, with no clear D. V was pared by 8 bases and J by 2 bases, with 17 bases between. Germline CDR1 reads MNHNS; CDR2 reads SASEGT. CDR3 length: 15 residues. The CDR3 nucleotides read TGTGCCAGCTCAGAAAGGGAACTACCCACAGATACGCAGTATTTT. It codes for CASSERELPTDTQYF.

This clonotype has ten or more counts. The J gene is TRBJ2-5, the V gene TRBV28; no reliable D call. Per the germline V gene, CDR1 is MDHEN and CDR2 is SYDVKM. The V end lost 5 bases, the J end lost 7 bases, and 17 bases lay between the germline ends. There are 14 residues in the CDR3. CDR3 DNA sequence: TGTGCCAGCAGTCTCCTCCGGGCGGCAGGGACCCAGTACTTC. Protein sequence: CASSLLRAAGTQYF.

Ten or more counts support this clonotype. The gene calls are TRBV28 and TRBJ2-3, with D unresolved. V was clipped by 6 bases and J by 1 base, with 11 bases between them. Looked up from germline, CDR1 is MDHEN and CDR2 is SYDVKM. CDR3 length: 14 residues. The DNA of the CDR3 is TGTGCCAGCAGCTCGATATCGGGCACAGATACGCAGTATTTT. Its translation: CASSSISGTDTQYF.

This clonotype was counted ten times or more. The chain couples TRBV6-1 to TRBJ2-5, with a weak D call TRBD2 (6 bases). Germline V CDR1 and CDR2: MNHNS, SASEGT. V was pared by 5 bases and J by 4 bases, with 17 bases between. There are 15 residues in the CDR3. This CDR3 is CASSYDPGAPETQYF. In DNA, the CDR3 is TGTGCCAGCAGTTACGATCCGGGAGCCCCAGAGACCCAGTACTTC.